This entry lists 20 T cell receptor beta chains sequenced from one sample in a study of blood T cell repertoires in COVID-19. The table came from immunoSEQ multiplex PCR; TCRdb's copy has only in-frame clones and leaves some out. Of 150,000 to 200,000 clones listed, about 83% are singletons. The sample taken for sequencing was peripheral blood. The receptors were sampled from a man between 65 and 85 years old who had recovered from COVID-19.

The chain joins TRBV5-1 to TRBJ2-2; 9 bases match TRBD1. V trimming: 0 bases; J trimming: 7 bases; junction bases outside the gene matches: 4. The CDR3 runs 15 residues. Germline V gene lookup returns CDR1 SGHRS and CDR2 YFSETQ. The DNA of the CDR3 is TGCGCCAGCAGCTTGGGGGACAGGGTGATCGGGGAGCTGTTTTTT. Translation gives CASSLGDRVIGELFF.

This chain joins TRBV3-1 (or the pseudogene TRBV3-2) and TRBJ2-1, with TRBD2 identical over 9 bases. V shed 1 base and J 8 bases; nucleotides not matched to a gene: 3. The germline gives CDR1 LGHDT, CDR2 YNNKEL (reference sequence). CDR3 length equals 14 residues. In DNA, the CDR3 is TGTGCCAGCAGCCAAGCTCTAGCGGGATATGAGCAGTTCTTC. Translating it yields CASSQALAGYEQFF.

V gene TRBV7-6 combines with J gene TRBJ2-7; 10 bases match TRBD2. This CDR3 comprises 16 residues. The junction had 6 bases not matched to a gene; V was cut back by 2 bases and J by 2 bases. Germline V gene lookup returns CDR1 SGHVS and CDR2 FNYEAQ. The CDR3 DNA is TGTGCCAGCAGCTTACAGGCAGCGGGAGGGCCCTACGAGCAGTACTTC. Translated: CASSLQAAGGPYEQYF.

The genes are TRBV5-6 and TRBJ2-7; no reliable D call. The V gene's germline CDR1 is SGHDT and CDR2 YYEEEE. Trimming removed 0 bases from V and 1 base from J, with 5 bases in between. The CDR3 is made up of 13 amino acids. Here the CDR3 reads CASSLVRSYEQYF. CDR3 nucleotide sequence: TGTGCCAGCAGCTTGGTTAGATCCTACGAGCAGTACTTC.

This clone was recorded once. The rearrangement joins TRBV10-1 to TRBJ2-1, with a possible D match to TRBD1 (5 bases). Germline loops: CDR1 WNHNN, CDR2 SYGVQD (reference sequence). The CDR3 spans 13 residues. The V end lost 2 bases, the J end lost 6 bases, and 8 bases lay between the germline ends. CDR3 loop: CASSEIDSNEQFF. In DNA form, the CDR3 reads TGCGCCAGCAGTGAGATCGACAGCAATGAGCAGTTCTTC.

This rearrangement joins TRBV9 to TRBJ2-1; 7 bases agree with TRBD2. The CDR3 totals 12 residues. Germline lookup yields CDR1 SGDLS and CDR2 YYNGEE. Trimming at V came to 7 bases and at J to 7 bases, leaving 5 bases not matched to a gene. DNA for the CDR3: TGTGCCAGCTCTCCTAGCGGAAATGAGCAGTTCTTC. Translation gives CASSPSGNEQFF.

The J gene is TRBJ2-7, the V gene TRBV3-1 (or the pseudogene TRBV3-2); D is unresolved. V was trimmed by 1 base and J by 3 bases, leaving 7 bases between them. In germline, CDR1 is LGHDT, CDR2 YNNKEL (reference sequence). The CDR3 length is 13 residues. The CDR3 protein is CASSQGSLYEQYF. The CDR3 DNA is TGTGCCAGCAGCCAAGGGAGTCTCTACGAGCAGTACTTC.

This chain links TRBV6-5 with TRBJ2-1; 7 nucleotides agree with TRBD1. J gave up 14 bases and V 5 bases, and 12 bases lay outside the gene matches. The CDR3 runs 13 residues. Germline CDR1 MNHEY, CDR2 SVGAGI. The CDR3 loop is CASSQSWTGIKFF. CDR3 sequence (DNA): TGTGCCAGCAGTCAATCTTGGACAGGCATTAAGTTCTTC.

The chain links TRBV5-1 to TRBJ2-7; 7 bases are a match to TRBD1. The CDR3 sequence is 14 residues long. Germline V gene sequence: CDR1 SGHRS, CDR2 YFSETQ. J gave up 2 bases and V 1 base, and 3 bases lay outside the gene matches. CDR3 sequence: CASSLTGETYEQYF. The CDR3 bases are TGCGCCAGCAGCTTGACAGGGGAGACCTACGAGCAGTACTTC.

This clone was seen only once. The CDR3 bases are TGTGCCAGCAGCCCCATTCCAGGGGGATACAATGAGCAGTTCTTC. The encoded protein is CASSPIPGGYNEQFF. The chain couples TRBV5-5 to TRBJ2-1; 7 positions agree with TRBD1. The CDR3 has 15 residues. V was clipped by 4 bases and J by 4 bases; unmatched bases: 8. Looked up from germline, CDR1 is SGHKS and CDR2 is YYEKEE (reference sequence).

The DNA for the CDR3 is TGTGCCAGTAGTAACTCGGACAGTATCGCTGGGGTAGCTTTCTTT. It encodes CASSNSDSIAGVAFF. The V gene is TRBV19, the J gene TRBJ1-1; D may be TRBD1 (6 bases). V lost 4 bases to trimming and J lost 10 bases, with 22 bases between them. Germline CDR1 reads LNHDA; CDR2 reads SQIVND (reference sequence). This CDR3 is built from 15 residues.

The J gene is TRBJ1-4, the V gene TRBV5-1; D is ambiguous. In germline, CDR1 is SGHRS, CDR2 YFSETQ. V was trimmed by 2 bases and J by 5 bases, leaving 10 bases between them. CDR3 length equals 14 residues. CDR3 bases: TGCGCCAGCAGCTTTTTATCGTTGAATGAAAAACTGTTTTTT. Its translation: CASSFLSLNEKLFF.

This sequence joins TRBV12-3 or TRBV12-4 and TRBJ1-1; D gene uncertain. CDR3 length: 11 residues. V was clipped by 3 bases and J by 11 bases, with 10 bases between them. CDR3 sequence reads: CASSLGQRAFF. The CDR3, as DNA: TGTGCCAGCAGTTTGGGCCAAAGGGCTTTCTTT.

The chain couples TRBV4-1 to TRBJ2-5; perhaps TRBD2 as D (7 bases). The CDR3 length is 16 residues. Trimming stripped 0 bases from V and 4 bases from J, with 15 bases between. Germline loops: CDR1 MGHRA, CDR2 YSYEKL. CDR3 loop: CASSQDAPGEGETQYF. For the CDR3, the DNA is TGCGCCAGCAGCCAAGACGCGCCAGGGGAGGGAGAGACCCAGTACTTC.

The rearrangement uses TRBV7-6 and TRBJ2-1; TRBD2 is a possible D gene (5 bases). Germline values: CDR1 SGHVS, CDR2 FNYEAQ. The germline V and J ends were trimmed by 0 bases and 9 bases, with 9 bases remaining between them. The CDR3 runs to 13 residues. As DNA, the CDR3 is TGTGCCAGCAGCTTAGCGGTGGAGGCTGAGCAGTTCTTC. As protein: CASSLAVEAEQFF.

The chain links TRBV6-5 to TRBJ1-1; no definite D call. V lost 6 bases, J lost 1 base, and 12 bases lay in between. The CDR3 is made up of 14 amino acids. From germline, CDR1 is MNHEY and CDR2 SVGAGI. The CDR3 is CASRSSNGNTEAFF. DNA of the CDR3: TGTGCCAGCAGATCCTCCAACGGGAACACTGAAGCTTTCTTT.

The rearrangement links TRBV5-1 to TRBJ2-5; possible D gene TRBD2, 6 bases. Germline V CDR1 and CDR2: SGHRS, YFSETQ. The CDR3 covers 13 residues. The V and J ends lost 8 bases and 3 bases respectively, with 14 bases between them. In nucleotides, the CDR3 is TGCGCCAGTCACTCGGGACTTGAAGAGACCCAGTACTTC. Translation: CASHSGLEETQYF. Variable domain in full (rest from reference TRBV5-1 and TRBJ2-5): KAGVTQTPRYLIKTRGQQVTLSCSPISGHRSVSWYQQTPGQGLQFLFEYFSETQRNKGNFPGRFSGRQFSNSRSEMNVSTLELGDSALYLCASHSGLEETQYFGPGTRLLVL.

The V gene is TRBV5-4, the J gene TRBJ2-3; tentative D call: TRBD1 (5 bases). The V gene lost 4 bases and the J gene lost 4 bases, with 10 bases spanning the gap. In germline, CDR1 is SGHNT, CDR2 YYREEE (reference sequence). CDR3 length equals 13 residues. CDR3 sequence (DNA): TGTGCCAGCAGCACCGACAGACCAGATACGCAGTATTTT. It yields the protein CASSTDRPDTQYF. Full variable domain (missing parts from reference TRBV5-4 and TRBJ2-3): ETGVTQSPTHLIKTRGQQVTLRCSSQSGHNTVSWYQQALGQGPQFIFQYYREEENGRGNFPPRFSGLQFPNYSSELNVNALELDDSALYLCASSTDRPDTQYFGPGTRLTVL.

Only one count was recorded for this clone. This rearrangement joins TRBV5-4 to TRBJ1-2, with 9 bases that match TRBD1. The germline CDR1 and CDR2 sequences are SGHNT and YYREEE (reference sequence). The CDR3 runs 15 residues. V lost 5 bases to trimming and J lost 0 bases; unmatched junction nucleotides: 5. The CDR3 protein is CASRSTGGSNYGYTF. In DNA, the CDR3 is TGTGCCAGCAGATCAACAGGGGGCTCTAACTATGGCTACACCTTC.

The rearrangement links TRBV2 to TRBJ1-5, with D unclear. CDR3 length: 13 residues. Germline-derived CDR1 and CDR2 are SNHLY and FYNNEI. V lost 3 bases and J lost 10, with 13 bases in between. CDR3 nucleotides: TGTGCCAGCAGTGATGCGGGTCGGGGTCCCCAGCATTTT. Its protein product is CASSDAGRGPQHF.